The 26 T cell receptor beta chains below all came from one sample that was sequenced in a study of blood T cell repertoires in COVID-19. Profiling relied on immunoSEQ multiplex PCR, and the TCRdb table lists in-frame clones only, not all of them. This sample has about 250,000 clones, with more than 70% found just once. Sample: peripheral blood. The receptors derive from a woman of 80 years or more with COVID-19, enrolled during active disease.

CDR3 loop: CAYSQGLPGRLGGYTF. CDR3 sequence (DNA): TGTGCCTATTCCCAGGGGCTCCCGGGACGTTTGGGCGGCTACACCTTC. This chain uses TRBV10-3 with TRBJ1-2, with D possibly being TRBD1 (6 bases). Germline loops: CDR1 ENHRY, CDR2 SYGVKD. The CDR3 spans 16 residues. The V end was cut by 11 bases, the J end by 8 bases, with 30 bases between.

This chain joins TRBV28 and TRBJ1-6; TRBD1 agrees at 8 bases. Germline V gene sequence: CDR1 MDHEN, CDR2 SYDVKM. The CDR3 spans 14 residues. The V and J ends lost 2 bases and 7 bases, in that order; junction bases with no gene match: 1. The CDR3 loop is CASSLGDRNSPLHF. Written as DNA, the CDR3 is TGTGCCAGCAGTTTAGGGGACAGGAATTCACCCCTCCACTTT.

The rearrangement uses TRBV7-3 and TRBJ2-1; 9 positions agree with TRBD2. The CDR3 extends over 15 amino acids. The junction had 9 bases not matched to a gene; V was cut back by 2 bases and J by 10 bases. Germline CDR1 reads SGHTA; CDR2 reads FQGTGA. This CDR3 reads CASSLSASGVGEQFF. The CDR3 DNA reads TGTGCCAGCAGCTTATCGGCTAGCGGGGTGGGCGAGCAGTTCTTC.

The V and J genes are TRBV19 and TRBJ1-2, with D perhaps TRBD1 (6 bases). The ends were cut back, 4 bases at V and 4 bases at J, with 7 bases in the middle. Germline V gene sequence: CDR1 LNHDA, CDR2 SQIVND (reference sequence). CDR3 size: 12 residues. The CDR3 coding sequence is TGTGCCAGTAGTAAGGACAGCTATGGCTACACCTTC. Protein product: CASSKDSYGYTF. Filled out from reference TRBV19 and TRBJ1-2, the complete variable domain reads DGGITQSPKYLFRKEGQNVTLSCEQNLNHDAMYWYRQDPGQGLRLIYYSQIVNDFQKGDIAEGYSVSREKKESFPLTVTSAQKNPTAFYLCASSKDSYGYTFGSGTRLTVV.

This chain uses TRBV7-2 with TRBJ2-7; 8 bases are a match to TRBD1. The V gene's germline CDR1 is SGHTA and CDR2 FQGNSA. This CDR3 comprises 13 residues. Losses at the gene ends were 6 bases for V and 0 bases for J; bases not matched to a gene: 1. CDR3 coding DNA: TGTGCCAGCAGGGGACAGGCCTCCTACGAGCAGTACTTC. Residues: CASRGQASYEQYF.

The J gene is TRBJ1-2, the V gene TRBV12-3 or TRBV12-4; D perhaps matches TRBD1 (5 bases). Trimming removed 6 bases from V and 10 bases from J, with 15 bases in between. This CDR3 spans 12 amino acids. This CDR3 reads CASRAGLNVYTF. The CDR3 nucleotides read TGTGCCAGCAGGGCGGGACTTAATGTCTACACCTTC.

The chain joins TRBV5-4 to TRBJ2-2; a possible D gene is TRBD1 (6 bases). The length of the CDR3 is 14 residues. Germline CDR1 and CDR2: SGHNT and YYREEE (reference sequence). Trimming removed 4 bases from V and 5 bases from J, with 12 bases in between. CDR3 coding DNA: TGTGCCAGCAGCGCGATACAGGGTACCGGGGAGCTGTTTTTT. It specifies CASSAIQGTGELFF.

V is TRBV19 and J is TRBJ1-2; TRBD1 is a possible D gene (6 bases). V lost 5 bases and J 5 bases, leaving 12 bases between the germline ends. CDR1 is LNHDA, CDR2 SQIVND, per germline (reference sequence). The length of the CDR3 is 13 residues. Written as DNA, the CDR3 is TGTGCCAGTAGTCCGGACAGAAGATATGGCTACACCTTC. Protein product: CASSPDRRYGYTF.

The chain is built from TRBV28 and TRBJ1-2; tentative D call: TRBD1 (5 bases). The germline CDR1 and CDR2 sequences are MDHEN and SYDVKM. V was pared by 6 bases and J by 6 bases, with 14 bases between. The CDR3 is 13 residues long. This CDR3 is CASSDRGTHGYTF. The CDR3, as DNA: TGTGCCAGCAGCGATCGGGGGACCCATGGCTACACCTTC.

This chain links TRBV10-3 with TRBJ2-3; 10 bases match TRBD1. The junction had 5 bases not matched to a gene; V was cut back by 5 bases and J by 3 bases. CDR1 and CDR2 (germline): ENHRY, SYGVKD. The CDR3 has 15 amino acids. CDR3 sequence: CAISPRDRGTDTQYF. Written as DNA, the CDR3 is TGTGCCATCAGTCCCCGGGACAGGGGAACAGATACGCAGTATTTT.

The CDR3 region is CASSSLAGQETQYF. CDR3 coding DNA: TGTGCCAGCAGTTCCCTAGCGGGGCAAGAGACCCAGTACTTC. The chain carries TRBV28 and TRBJ2-5, with TRBD2 matching 9 bases. Germline CDR1 reads MDHEN; CDR2 reads SYDVKM. The length of the CDR3 is 14 residues. J gave up 2 bases and V 4 bases, and 2 bases lay outside the gene matches. The full variable domain, completed using reference TRBV28 and TRBJ2-5, is DVKVTQSSRYLVKRTGEKVFLECVQDMDHENMFWYRQDPGLGLRLIYFSYDVKMKEKGDIPEGYSVSREKKERFSLILESASTNQTSMYLCASSSLAGQETQYFGPGTRLLVL.

This clone was observed a single time. V usage is TRBV10-3 and J usage is TRBJ2-1, with a tentative D call TRBD1 (5 bases). Germline V gene lookup returns CDR1 ENHRY and CDR2 SYGVKD. The CDR3 length is 12 residues. The ends were cut back, 0 bases at V and 10 bases at J, with 7 bases in the middle. The CDR3, as DNA: TGTGCCATCAGTGAGTCGCGACAGGAGCAGTTCTTC. It yields the protein CAISESRQEQFF.

Comment on this clone: One end of the junction does not line up with germline, which may come from a read error. The chain recombines TRBV5-8 with TRBJ1-5; TRBD1 matches 7 bases. There are 17 residues in the CDR3. Germline CDR1 SGHTS, CDR2 YDEGEE. DNA for the CDR3: TGTGCCAGCAGATTGGACAGGAAAGGTCGGAGCAATCAGCCCCAGCATTTT. It is translated as CASRLDRKGRSNQPQHF.

The chain combines TRBV20-1 with TRBJ2-2; D gene uncertain. The CDR3 extends over 12 amino acids. V gave up 5 bases and J gave up 5 bases, with 9 bases separating them. Germline V gene data show CDR1 as DFQATT and CDR2 as SNEGSKA (reference sequence). DNA of the CDR3: TGCAGTGCTCGTGTCCAGACCGGGGAGCTGTTTTTT. Residues: CSARVQTGELFF.

This chain connects TRBV10-3 to TRBJ1-2, with a weak D call TRBD1 (5 bases). The CDR3 has 14 residues. Trimming left V 4 bases short and J 6 bases short, with 15 bases between. Germline V lookup: CDR1 ENHRY, CDR2 SYGVKD. The DNA of the CDR3 is TGTGCCATCAGTGGGACACCTCCCTTTGATGGCTACACCTTC. Its translation: CAISGTPPFDGYTF.

The chain has TRBV5-5 and TRBJ2-2, with TRBD1 matching 9 bases. Trimming removed 4 bases from V and 8 bases from J; junction bases left unmatched: 18. Germline V CDR1 and CDR2: SGHKS, YYEKEE (reference sequence). CDR3 length equals 18 residues. This chain's CDR3 is CASSRPGTGTLGIGELFF. The CDR3 DNA sequence: TGTGCCAGCAGCCGTCCCGGGACAGGGACTCTCGGGATAGGGGAGCTGTTTTTT.

This clone was seen only once. This CDR3 reads CASSPGTEDQYF. The CDR3 DNA reads as TGTGCCAGCAGCCCCGGGACAGAGGACCAGTACTTC. The chain carries TRBV12-3 or TRBV12-4 and TRBJ2-5; 7 bases agree with TRBD1. V shed 6 bases, J shed 10 bases, and the junction held 8 bases outside the gene matches. The CDR3 is made up of 12 amino acids.

Note on this clone: Other DNA sequences in the sample encode the same CDR3. The chain employs TRBV5-1 and TRBJ2-5; 14 nucleotides align to TRBD2. This CDR3 has 17 residues. Trimming cost V 4 bases and J 2 bases; bases outside gene matches: 7. Germline CDR1 and CDR2: SGHRS and YFSETQ. This CDR3 reads CASSLVGTSGGQETQYF. Written as DNA, the CDR3 is TGCGCCAGCAGCCTAGTCGGGACTAGCGGGGGACAAGAGACCCAGTACTTC.

As concerns this clone: Other DNA variants within this sample encode the same CDR3. The chain recombines TRBV7-2 with TRBJ1-2; 8 bases are shared with TRBD1. This CDR3 has 15 amino acids. Germline V gene data show CDR1 as SGHTA and CDR2 as FQGNSA. The V gene end was trimmed by 1 base and the J gene end by 4 bases; junction bases not matched to a gene: 5. CDR3 protein: CASSLGQGASYGYTF. The DNA of the CDR3 is TGTGCCAGCAGCTTAGGGCAGGGGGCTTCCTATGGCTACACCTTC.

This clone was counted only a few times. The chain couples TRBV19 to TRBJ2-3; D uncertain. This CDR3 has 13 residues. Trimming took 7 bases from V and 2 from J, leaving 10 bases between them. The germline V gene has CDR1 LNHDA and CDR2 SQIVND (reference sequence). The CDR3 loop reads CASMGSNTDTQYF. CDR3 nucleotides: TGTGCCAGTATGGGCAGCAACACAGATACGCAGTATTTT.

This clone was detected once. V usage is TRBV18 and J usage is TRBJ1-4; D perhaps matches TRBD1 (6 bases). The CDR3 runs 15 residues. Trimming took 0 bases from V and 6 from J, leaving 11 bases between them. Germline loops: CDR1 KGHSH, CDR2 LQKENI. This chain's CDR3 is CASSPPRGTDEKLFF. CDR3 DNA: TGTGCCAGCTCACCACCGAGGGGGACCGATGAAAAACTGTTTTTT.

V gene TRBV18 combines with J gene TRBJ1-1; D gene uncertain. The CDR3 is 14 residues long. Trimming pared 1 base from V and 2 bases from J, leaving 8 bases between. CDR1 and CDR2 from the germline V gene are KGHSH and LQKENI. This CDR3 reads CASSPLGLNTEAFF. CDR3 DNA: TGTGCCAGCTCACCACTTGGACTTAACACTGAAGCTTTCTTT.

V and J are TRBV5-4 and TRBJ2-7; 7 bases fit TRBD1. The ends lost 4 bases at V and 2 bases at J; junction bases unmatched: 6. This CDR3 is 14 amino acids long. Germline CDR1 and CDR2: SGHNT and YYREEE (reference sequence). CDR3 in DNA: TGTGCCAGCAGCCTAAGGACAGGAGCCTACGAGCAGTACTTC. Protein product: CASSLRTGAYEQYF.

The gene calls are TRBV6-2 or TRBV6-3 and TRBJ1-2; D is unresolved. The CDR3 loop spans 12 amino acids. Germline V gene lookup returns CDR1 MNHEY and CDR2 SVGEGT. The V end was cut by 1 base, the J end by 8 bases, with 8 bases between. The CDR3 region is CASSYFYQGYTF. CDR3 DNA: TGTGCCAGCAGTTACTTTTATCAGGGCTACACCTTC.

The genes are TRBV10-3 and TRBJ2-5; D might be TRBD1 (6 bases). Trimming shortened V by 10 bases and J by 1 base, and 13 bases separated the two germline ends. The CDR3 extends over 13 amino acids. The germline V gene has CDR1 ENHRY and CDR2 SYGVKD. The CDR3 loop is CATGTTIQETQYF. The DNA for the CDR3 is TGTGCCACCGGGACAACAATCCAAGAGACCCAGTACTTC.

The chain links TRBV7-2 to TRBJ2-2, with a tentative D call TRBD1 (5 bases). The CDR3 consists of 15 residues. With 7 bases removed from V and 2 bases from J, the gap between germline ends came to 14 bases. Germline assignment: CDR1 SGHTA and CDR2 FQGNSA. The CDR3 nucleotides read TGTGCCAGCAACTTCCCGACAGAAAACACCGGGGAGCTGTTTTTT. Protein sequence: CASNFPTENTGELFF.